This TCR beta chain is drawn from a study of technical replicates of blood from several donors. This CDR3 is 14 amino acids long. Germline CDR1 is MNHEY and CDR2 is SVGAGI. V lost 0 bases and J lost 4, with 9 bases in between. The repertoire was sequenced with immunoSEQ multiplex PCR; TCRdb's copy has only in-frame clones and lacks some. The sample consists of about 75,000 clones, around 97% of them appearing once. The specimen sequenced was T cells isolated from PBMCs. The J gene is TRBJ1-2, the V gene TRBV6-5; D possibly corresponds to TRBD1 (5 bases). This clonotype was sampled from a human donor in good health. DNA of the CDR3: TGTGCCAGCAGTTACTCGACAGTTCTCTATGGCTACACCTTC. Translating gives CASSYSTVLYGYTF.